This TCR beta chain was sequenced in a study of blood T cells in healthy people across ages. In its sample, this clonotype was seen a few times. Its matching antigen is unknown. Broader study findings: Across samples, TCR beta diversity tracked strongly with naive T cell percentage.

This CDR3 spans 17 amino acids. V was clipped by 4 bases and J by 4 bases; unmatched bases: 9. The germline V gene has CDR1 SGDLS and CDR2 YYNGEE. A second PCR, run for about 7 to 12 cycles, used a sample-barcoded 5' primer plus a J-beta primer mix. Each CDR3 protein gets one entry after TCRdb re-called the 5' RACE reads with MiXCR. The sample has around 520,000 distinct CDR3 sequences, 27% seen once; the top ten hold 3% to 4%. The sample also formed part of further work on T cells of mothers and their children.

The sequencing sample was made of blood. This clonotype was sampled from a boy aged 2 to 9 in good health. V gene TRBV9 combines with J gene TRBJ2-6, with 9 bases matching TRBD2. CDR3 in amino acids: CASSPWGLAGGANVLTF. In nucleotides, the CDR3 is TGTGCCAGCAGCCCCTGGGGACTAGCAGGCGGGGCCAACGTCCTGACTTTC.